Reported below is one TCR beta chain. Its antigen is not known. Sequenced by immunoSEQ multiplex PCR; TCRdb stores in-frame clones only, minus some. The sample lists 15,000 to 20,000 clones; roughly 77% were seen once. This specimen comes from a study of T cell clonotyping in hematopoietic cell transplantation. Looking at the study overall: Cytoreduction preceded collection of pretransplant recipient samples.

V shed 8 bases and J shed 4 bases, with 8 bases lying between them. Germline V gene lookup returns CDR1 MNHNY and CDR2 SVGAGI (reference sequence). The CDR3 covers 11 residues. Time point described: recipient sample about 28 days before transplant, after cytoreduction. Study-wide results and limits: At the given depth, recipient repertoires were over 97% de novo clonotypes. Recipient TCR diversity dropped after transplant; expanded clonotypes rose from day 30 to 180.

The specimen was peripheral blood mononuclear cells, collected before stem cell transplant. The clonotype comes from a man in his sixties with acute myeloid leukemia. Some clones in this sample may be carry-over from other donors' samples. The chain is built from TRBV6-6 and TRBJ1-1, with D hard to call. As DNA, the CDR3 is TGTGCCAGCGGTTGGGGCACTGAAGCTTTCTTT. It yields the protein CASGWGTEAFF.